One sample yielded the 23 T cell receptor beta chains listed below, sequenced in a study of blood T cell repertoires in COVID-19. Using immunoSEQ multiplex PCR, the repertoire was profiled, and TCRdb retains in-frame clones only, with some absent. The sample records about 250,000 clones, approximately 84% being singletons. The material sequenced was peripheral blood. The receptors come from a man aged 45 to 65 with acute or convalescent COVID-19.

The V call is TRBV3-1 (or the pseudogene TRBV3-2), the J call TRBJ1-1; no clear D gene. CDR1 is LGHDT and CDR2 is YNNKEL in the germline V gene (reference sequence). This CDR3 region has 12 residues. V shed 4 bases and J shed 0 bases, with 3 bases lying between them. CDR3 sequence reads: CASSLMNTEAFF. CDR3 DNA: TGTGCCAGCAGCCTAATGAACACTGAAGCTTTCTTT.

The rearrangement links TRBV30 to TRBJ1-1; D call uncertain. The CDR3 is 12 residues long. V was cut by 5 bases and J by 4 bases, with 11 bases left in between. CDR1 GTSNPN and CDR2 SVGIG come from the germline V gene (reference sequence). CDR3 nucleotide sequence: TGTGCCTGGGACCGGACTCGCACTGAAGCTTTCTTT. It yields the protein CAWDRTRTEAFF.

The CDR3 DNA reads as TGTGCCAGCAGCTTAGGTGGGGACAGTAGTCGTCAGCCCCAGCATTTT. As protein: CASSLGGDSSRQPQHF. The chain couples TRBV13 to TRBJ1-5; 7 bases line up with TRBD1. CDR1 PRHDT and CDR2 FYEKMQ come from the germline V gene (reference sequence). The CDR3 totals 16 residues. Trimming took 0 bases from V and 6 from J; bases not matched to a gene: 8.

The V gene is TRBV30, the J gene TRBJ1-3, with 7 bases aligning to TRBD1. The CDR3 runs 14 residues. Germline assignment: CDR1 GTSNPN and CDR2 SVGIG (reference sequence). V was pared by 7 bases and J by 0 bases, with 6 bases of the junction left unmatched. The chain's CDR3 is CASTRDSSGNTIYF. DNA for the CDR3: TGTGCCTCGACCCGGGACAGCTCTGGAAACACCATATATTTT.

The chain combines TRBV28 with TRBJ1-3; the match to TRBD1 covers 8 bases. Losses at the gene ends were 1 base for V and 6 bases for J; bases not matched to a gene: 5. This CDR3 has 15 residues. The germline CDR1 and CDR2 sequences are MDHEN and SYDVKM. For the CDR3, the DNA is TGTGCCAGCAGTTTATTGTCAGGGGGCGAAAACACCATATATTTT. Amino acids: CASSLLSGGENTIYF.

The chain links TRBV3-1 (or the pseudogene TRBV3-2) to TRBJ1-6; D is possibly TRBD1 (6 bases). In germline, CDR1 is LGHDT, CDR2 YNNKEL (reference sequence). There are 14 residues in the CDR3. V lost 4 bases and J 5 bases, leaving 9 bases between the germline ends. CDR3 amino acids: CASSPGQNNSPLHF. The CDR3, as DNA: TGTGCCAGCAGCCCAGGACAGAATAATTCACCCCTCCACTTT.

The chain couples TRBV30 to TRBJ1-2; TRBD1 aligns across 9 bases. CDR3 length equals 14 residues. V lost 4 bases to trimming and J lost 8 bases; unmatched junction nucleotides: 11. The germline gives CDR1 GTSNPN, CDR2 SVGIG (reference sequence). CDR3 sequence (DNA): TGTGCCTGGATCCGGACAGGGGAGCTTAGAGGCTACACCTTC. Amino acids: CAWIRTGELRGYTF.

The gene calls are TRBV2 and TRBJ2-1; D not resolved. Germline CDR1 and CDR2: SNHLY and FYNNEI. V was clipped by 7 bases and J by 10 bases, with 11 bases between them. This CDR3 contains 11 residues. The CDR3 protein is CASTKLTEQFF. The CDR3 coding sequence is TGTGCCAGCACGAAACTCACCGAGCAGTTCTTC.

This clone occurred once. The chain links TRBV13 to TRBJ2-5, with TRBD1 matching over 9 bases. The CDR3 has 14 residues. Trimming removed 3 bases from V and 4 bases from J; junction bases left unmatched: 3. The V gene's germline CDR1 is PRHDT and CDR2 FYEKMQ (reference sequence). The CDR3 here is CASSFADRGETQYF. The CDR3 nucleotides are TGTGCCAGCAGCTTTGCGGACAGGGGAGAGACCCAGTACTTC.

The chain couples TRBV14 to TRBJ2-2, with D possibly TRBD1 on 6 matching bases. The CDR3 is 17 amino acids. Between the trimmed V and J ends, which lost 1 base and 2 bases, there was a span of 14 bases. Germline V gene lookup returns CDR1 SGHDN and CDR2 FVKESK. The CDR3 spells CASSQGAGESNTGELFF. The CDR3, as DNA: TGTGCCAGCAGCCAAGGGGCAGGGGAATCCAACACCGGGGAGCTGTTTTTT.

This clone has just a few counts. The V and J genes are TRBV5-6 and TRBJ1-1; 8 nucleotides agree with TRBD1. The ends lost 0 bases at V and 3 bases at J; junction bases unmatched: 4. Germline CDR1 reads SGHDT; CDR2 reads YYEEEE. The CDR3 is 15 residues long. The CDR3 DNA is TGTGCCAGCAGCTTGGGGCTACAGGGGGACACTGAAGCTTTCTTT. Its protein is CASSLGLQGDTEAFF.

This chain links TRBV30 with TRBJ2-1; TRBD2 is a possible D gene (5 bases). This CDR3 is 12 amino acids long. Germline CDR1 is GTSNPN and CDR2 is SVGIG (reference sequence). Trimming left V 4 bases short and J 10 bases short, with 14 bases between. The CDR3: CAWNREGSEQFF. CDR3 bases: TGTGCCTGGAATCGAGAGGGTAGCGAGCAGTTCTTC.

The CDR3 DNA follows: TGTGCCAGCAGCTTGGCCGGATCACACAGGGGTAGCTACGAGCAGTACTTC. It specifies CASSLAGSHRGSYEQYF. The chain links TRBV5-5 to TRBJ2-7; TRBD1 matches at 7 bases. V trimming: 0 bases; J trimming: 3 bases; junction bases outside the gene matches: 12. The CDR3 totals 17 residues. Germline V lookup: CDR1 SGHKS, CDR2 YYEKEE (reference sequence).

This clone is a singleton in its sample. This CDR3 is CASMWYRSETSTDTQYF. CDR3 in DNA: TGCGCCAGCATGTGGTATAGGAGCGAAACTAGCACAGATACGCAGTATTTT. V gene TRBV10-2 combines with J gene TRBJ2-3, with D unresolved. The CDR3 totals 17 residues. The germline CDR1 and CDR2 sequences are WSHSY and SAAADI. Between the trimmed V and J ends, which lost 7 bases and 0 bases, there was a span of 20 bases.

The V and J genes are TRBV11-1 and TRBJ2-4; 8 positions match TRBD1. Looked up from germline, CDR1 is SGHAT and CDR2 is FQDESV (reference sequence). There are 15 residues in the CDR3. V gave up 5 bases and J gave up 8 bases; unmatched junction bases: 11. CDR3 nucleotides: TGTGCCAGCAGCCCACGCGACAGGGGAAGGTACATTCAGTACTTC. Its translation: CASSPRDRGRYIQYF.

CDR3 sequence: CASSKKSCGDGHTYEQYF. The CDR3 coding sequence is TGTGCCAGCAGCAAAAAAAGCTGCGGGGACGGCCATACCTACGAGCAGTACTTC. The chain links TRBV21-1 to TRBJ2-7; TRBD2, the table's D call, lacks a check against the DNA. TRBV21-1 is a known pseudogene. The CDR3 runs 18 residues.

DNA for the CDR3: TGTGCCAGCAGCTTTATGAATGAGCAGTTCTTC. Encoded protein: CASSFMNEQFF. The V and J genes are TRBV11-2 and TRBJ2-1; D is ambiguous. Germline V gives CDR1 SGHAT, CDR2 FQNNGV. Trimming took 3 bases from V and 7 from J, leaving 4 bases between them. This CDR3 region has 11 residues.

The CDR3 DNA sequence: TGTGCCAGCAGCCCCGTAGCGGGAGAGGACACCGGGGAGCTGTTTTTT. This sequence encodes CASSPVAGEDTGELFF. The genes are TRBV13 and TRBJ2-2, with 9 bases matching TRBD2. Germline CDR1 and CDR2: PRHDT and FYEKMQ (reference sequence). The CDR3 extends over 16 amino acids. The ends lost 5 bases at V and 3 bases at J; junction bases unmatched: 7.

This clone occurred once. The chain links TRBV9 to TRBJ2-7; D is possibly TRBD2 (6 bases). Per germline, CDR1 SGDLS and CDR2 YYNGEE. V was pared by 3 bases and J by 5 bases, with 15 bases between. The CDR3 has 14 amino acids. The CDR3 protein is CASSAGGTSNEQYF. As DNA, the CDR3 is TGTGCCAGCAGCGCTGGAGGGACCAGCAACGAGCAGTACTTC.

The rearrangement joins TRBV5-6 to TRBJ2-7, with TRBD1 identical over 9 bases. The V and J ends lost 6 bases and 2 bases, in that order; junction bases with no gene match: 3. CDR3 length equals 13 residues. CDR1 and CDR2 from the germline V gene are SGHDT and YYEEEE. CDR3 amino acids: CASTGTGTYEQYF. The CDR3 DNA sequence: TGTGCCAGCACCGGGACAGGGACCTACGAGCAGTACTTC. The complete variable domain, with remaining parts taken from reference TRBV5-6 and TRBJ2-7, reads DAGVTQSPTHLIKTRGQQVTLRCSPKSGHDTVSWYQQALGQGPQFIFQYYEEEERQRGNFPDRFSGHQFPNYSSELNVNALLLGDSALYLCASTGTGTYEQYFGPGTRLTVT.

The chain joins TRBV5-1 to TRBJ2-7; 8 bases are shared with TRBD2. The CDR3 loop spans 16 amino acids. Germline V gives CDR1 SGHRS, CDR2 YFSETQ. V gave up 3 bases and J gave up 7 bases; unmatched junction bases: 15. CDR3 sequence reads: CASSSTGTSPSEEQYF. The CDR3 bases are TGCGCCAGCAGCTCAACCGGGACTAGTCCGAGTGAGGAGCAGTACTTC.

This clone was seen a single time. V usage is TRBV19 and J usage is TRBJ2-2, with 12 bases matching TRBD2. Germline CDR1 and CDR2: LNHDA and SQIVND (reference sequence). Trimming took 3 bases from V and 9 from J; bases not matched to a gene: 2. The length of the CDR3 is 14 residues. The CDR3 protein is CASSMTSGSWELFF. CDR3 DNA sequence: TGTGCCAGTAGTATGACTAGCGGGAGCTGGGAGCTGTTTTTT. Looking up the rest from reference TRBV19 and TRBJ2-2 gives the full variable domain: DGGITQSPKYLFRKEGQNVTLSCEQNLNHDAMYWYRQDPGQGLRLIYYSQIVNDFQKGDIAEGYSVSREKKESFPLTVTSAQKNPTAFYLCASSMTSGSWELFFGEGSRLTVL.

The chain joins TRBV4-1 to TRBJ1-3; 7 bases align to TRBD1. The CDR3 is made up of 18 amino acids. Germline V gene data show CDR1 as MGHRA and CDR2 as YSYEKL. With V trimmed by 0 bases and J by 1 base, 9 bases remained unmatched. The CDR3 DNA sequence: TGCGCCAGCAGCCAAGACCTCGTCAGGGGGTTGTCTGGAAACACCATATATTTT. This gives the protein CASSQDLVRGLSGNTIYF.